One sample yielded the 13 T cell receptor beta chains listed below, sequenced in a study of cytomegalovirus exposure and HLA in healthy donors. Primers: 60 Vbeta forward and 13 Jbeta reverse. TCRdb's copy holds only in-frame clones and misses some; the assay was immunoSEQ multiplex PCR. Altogether under 200,000 clones are present, approximately 78% being singletons, with the ten largest covering under 1%. Source material: PBMCs. The receptors were gathered from a girl between 2 and 10 years old in good health and CMV-seropositive.

The CDR3 sequence is CAIDGGTGDHSTDTQYF. CDR3 nucleotide sequence: TGTGCCATCGACGGGGGGACAGGGGACCATAGCACAGATACGCAGTATTTT. The rearrangement links TRBV27 to TRBJ2-3; 10 bases are a match to TRBD1. CDR1 is MNHEY, CDR2 SMNVEV, per germline (reference sequence). The CDR3 has 17 residues. V was clipped by 10 bases and J by 0 bases; unmatched bases: 13.

The chain combines TRBV5-1 with TRBJ2-7, with 8 bases that match TRBD2. CDR1 SGHRS and CDR2 YFSETQ come from the germline V gene. The V and J ends lost 2 bases and 9 bases, in that order; junction bases with no gene match: 13. The CDR3 covers 15 residues. The CDR3 here is CASSLDASGLRGQYF. The CDR3 DNA sequence: TGCGCCAGCAGCTTAGACGCTAGCGGGCTTCGTGGGCAGTACTTC. Supplemented by reference TRBV5-1 and TRBJ2-7, the full variable domain reads KAGVTQTPRYLIKTRGQQVTLSCSPISGHRSVSWYQQTPGQGLQFLFEYFSETQRNKGNFPGRFSGRQFSNSRSEMNVSTLELGDSALYLCASSLDASGLRGQYFGPGTRLTVT.

The chain is built from TRBV19 and TRBJ2-1; 8 bases align to TRBD2. The germline gives CDR1 LNHDA, CDR2 SQIVND (reference sequence). V dropped 5 bases and J dropped 2; count of bases not matched to a gene: 11. This CDR3 has 17 residues. CDR3 in amino acids: CASSGVGREVTYNEQFF. The CDR3 coding sequence is TGTGCCAGTAGTGGAGTAGGGCGGGAGGTCACCTACAATGAGCAGTTCTTC.

The chain carries TRBV28 and TRBJ1-5; D is unresolved. The germline gives CDR1 MDHEN, CDR2 SYDVKM. V was shortened by 3 bases and J by 9 bases, with 9 bases between the two germline ends. The length of the CDR3 is 12 residues. The CDR3 protein is CASSFRPGPQHF. The CDR3 DNA reads as TGTGCCAGCAGTTTTAGGCCGGGGCCCCAGCATTTT. Full variable domain (missing parts from reference TRBV28 and TRBJ1-5): DVKVTQSSRYLVKRTGEKVFLECVQDMDHENMFWYRQDPGLGLRLIYFSYDVKMKEKGDIPEGYSVSREKKERFSLILESASTNQTSMYLCASSFRPGPQHFGDGTRLSIL.

V usage is TRBV5-6 and J usage is TRBJ2-7; D may be TRBD1 (6 bases). Germline V CDR1 and CDR2: SGHDT, YYEEEE. The CDR3 spans 14 residues. V dropped 4 bases and J dropped 4 bases, with 15 bases sitting between them. CDR3 loop: CASSDRQEMYEQYF. In DNA, the CDR3 is TGTGCCAGCAGCGACCGACAGGAGATGTACGAGCAGTACTTC.

This chain links TRBV5-6 with TRBJ2-7; the D gene is possibly TRBD2 (5 bases). Germline lookup yields CDR1 SGHDT and CDR2 YYEEEE. This CDR3 has 13 amino acids. V was shortened by 0 bases and J by 6 bases, with 10 bases between the two germline ends. CDR3 DNA sequence: TGTGCCAGCAGCTTGGCGGGATGGTTCGAGCAGTACTTC. It translates to CASSLAGWFEQYF.

The chain employs TRBV12-5 and TRBJ2-7; maybe TRBD1 (6 bases). Between the trimmed V and J ends, which lost 0 bases and 5 bases, there was a span of 8 bases. The CDR3 is made up of 13 amino acids. Germline V gene lookup returns CDR1 LGHNT and CDR2 FRNRAP. The DNA of the CDR3 is TGTGCTAGTGGTTTGGTAGGGGGAAACGAGCAGTACTTC. Translated: CASGLVGGNEQYF. Full variable domain (rest looked up from reference TRBV12-5 and TRBJ2-7): DARVTQTPRHKVTEMGQEVTMRCQPILGHNTVFWYRQTMMQGLELLAYFRNRAPLDDSGMPKDRFSAEMPDATLATLKIQPSEPRDSAVYFCASGLVGGNEQYFGPGTRLTVT.

The chain carries TRBV29-1 and TRBJ1-2; D uncertain. The V gene lost 7 bases and the J gene lost 4 bases, with 28 bases spanning the gap. The length of the CDR3 is 17 residues. Germline CDR1 and CDR2: SQVTM and ANQGSEA. This chain's CDR3 is CSAGSSSGLATGYGYTF. The CDR3 DNA reads TGCAGCGCTGGATCCTCCTCTGGCCTGGCCACGGGCTATGGCTACACCTTC.

The chain employs TRBV27 and TRBJ2-3; D possibly corresponds to TRBD2 (5 bases). The CDR3 sequence is 14 residues long. In germline, CDR1 is MNHEY, CDR2 SMNVEV (reference sequence). V shed 8 bases and J shed 0 bases, with 12 bases lying between them. The CDR3 nucleotides read TGTGCCAGCCGCGAGAGGGTTAGCACAGATACGCAGTATTTT. It specifies CASRERVSTDTQYF.

The gene calls are TRBV5-1 and TRBJ1-2; 12 bases agree with TRBD1. With V trimmed by 0 bases and J by 8 bases, 2 bases remained unmatched. The V gene's germline CDR1 is SGHRS and CDR2 YFSETQ. CDR3 size: 14 residues. CDR3 in DNA: TGCGCCAGCAGCTTGGGGGACAGGGGGCGAGGCTACACCTTC. The encoded protein is CASSLGDRGRGYTF. The full variable domain, completed using reference TRBV5-1 and TRBJ1-2, is KAGVTQTPRYLIKTRGQQVTLSCSPISGHRSVSWYQQTPGQGLQFLFEYFSETQRNKGNFPGRFSGRQFSNSRSEMNVSTLELGDSALYLCASSLGDRGRGYTFGSGTRLTVV.

This chain uses TRBV2 with TRBJ2-1, with TRBD2 matching 9 bases. V was pared by 3 bases and J by 0 bases, with 9 bases of the junction left unmatched. CDR3 length equals 18 residues. Germline V gene lookup returns CDR1 SNHLY and CDR2 FYNNEI. The CDR3 DNA is TGTGCCAGCAGTGACTGGCTAGCGGGGTCCAGCTCCTACAATGAGCAGTTCTTC. It translates to CASSDWLAGSSSYNEQFF.

The chain joins TRBV4-1 to TRBJ2-3; 7 bases map to TRBD2. This CDR3 comprises 14 residues. V dropped 2 bases and J dropped 1; count of bases not matched to a gene: 0. Germline loops: CDR1 MGHRA, CDR2 YSYEKL. The CDR3 loop reads CASSQLAGTDTQYF. CDR3 nucleotide sequence: TGCGCCAGCAGCCAACTAGCGGGCACAGATACGCAGTATTTT.

The V gene is TRBV5-4, the J gene TRBJ1-1, with D uncertain. With 3 bases removed from V and 1 base from J, the gap between germline ends came to 13 bases. The germline gives CDR1 SGHNT, CDR2 YYREEE (reference sequence). This CDR3 has 15 amino acids. As DNA, the CDR3 is TGTGCCAGCAGCTACTATACCGGCGGGAACACTGAAGCTTTCTTT. It codes for CASSYYTGGNTEAFF.